This TCR beta chain was sequenced during a study of CD8 T cells in ankylosing spondylitis. Study results and caveats: Blood from ankylosing spondylitis patients appeared to carry a characteristic roughly eight-variant TCR beta motif.

The CDR3 contains 15 residues. Germline CDR1 SGDLS, CDR2 YYNGEE. Between the trimmed V and J ends, which lost 4 bases and 2 bases, there was a span of 12 bases. This clonotype has a count of ten or more. What it binds is unknown. In TCRdb, the 5' RACE reads were re-called with MiXCR into one record per CDR3 protein. The table records around 25,000 distinct CDR3 sequences, about 2.5% of them present only once. The receptor comes from a female donor with ankylosing spondylitis or in good health (not recorded which). The material sequenced was blood, either unsorted or a sorted T cell fraction (not recorded which). The chain joins TRBV9 to TRBJ2-2, with D perhaps TRBD2 (5 bases). The CDR3 nucleotides are TGTGCCAGCAGCTCTAAGGGAGTTAACACCGGGGAGCTGTTTTTT. It encodes CASSSKGVNTGELFF.